Below, 13 T cell receptor beta chains from the same sample are listed, as sequenced in a study of radiation and T cells in renal cell carcinoma. Measured with immunoSEQ multiplex PCR; TCRdb has only the in-frame clones, and not every one. Among over 120,000 clones listed, 70% to 90% were seen once. The time point: baseline pretreatment blood. Specified treatment: 15 Gy SBRT to primary tumor, nephrectomy 4 weeks later. The source material was blood, sampled from a patient whose treatment included radiotherapy and nephrectomy. These receptors came from a woman between 45 and 65 years old with renal cell carcinoma.

This chain links TRBV11-2 with TRBJ1-2; a weak D match, TRBD1 (5 bases). The ends were cut back, 4 bases at V and 4 bases at J, with 16 bases in the middle. Germline-derived CDR1 and CDR2 are SGHAT and FQNNGV. The CDR3 is 15 residues long. The CDR3 here is CASSSIGDRGYGYTF. CDR3 DNA: TGTGCCAGCAGCTCCATCGGGGATAGGGGCTATGGCTACACCTTC. The whole variable domain, remainder taken from reference TRBV11-2 and TRBJ1-2, is EAGVAQSPRYKIIEKRQSVAFWCNPISGHATLYWYQQILGQGPKLLIQFQNNGVVDDSQLPKDRFSAERLKGVDSTLKIQPAKLEDSAVYLCASSSIGDRGYGYTFGSGTRLTVV.

The chain has TRBV15 and TRBJ2-7, with 7 bases fitting TRBD1. V was clipped by 0 bases and J by 7 bases; unmatched bases: 9. The CDR3 runs 15 residues. Germline V gives CDR1 LNHNV, CDR2 YYDKDF (reference sequence). CDR3 sequence reads: CATSREVSGGSEQYF. The CDR3 region has the DNA TGTGCCACCAGCAGAGAGGTTTCAGGGGGTTCTGAGCAGTACTTC.

The V call is TRBV7-8, the J call TRBJ1-1; D is unresolved. Per germline, CDR1 SGHVS and CDR2 FQNEAQ. CDR3 length: 13 amino acids. Trimming left V 5 bases short and J 11 bases short, with 18 bases between. DNA of the CDR3: TGTGCCAGCAGCGAACTATTCGGATCTGTTGCTTTCTTT. It encodes CASSELFGSVAFF.

The J gene is TRBJ2-3, the V gene TRBV2, with TRBD1 as a possible D gene (6 bases). Per germline, CDR1 SNHLY and CDR2 FYNNEI. This CDR3 spans 13 amino acids. The V gene lost 10 bases and the J gene lost 2 bases, with 13 bases spanning the gap. The CDR3 DNA sequence: TGTGCCACCCAGGGGCAGGCCACAGATACGCAGTATTTT. Its protein is CATQGQATDTQYF.

V and J are TRBV7-2 and TRBJ1-5, with a possible D match to TRBD1 (6 bases). V lost 4 bases and J lost 4, with 17 bases in between. Germline loops: CDR1 SGHTA, CDR2 FQGNSA. The CDR3 has 16 residues. CDR3 protein: CASSYEGTPGNQPQHF. DNA of the CDR3: TGTGCCAGCAGCTACGAAGGGACACCTGGAAATCAGCCCCAGCATTTT.

This chain links TRBV5-1 with TRBJ2-7; the D is unclear. Germline V gene lookup returns CDR1 SGHRS and CDR2 YFSETQ. The V end lost 3 bases, the J end lost 0 bases, and 16 bases lay between the germline ends. CDR3 length equals 16 residues. The CDR3 reads CASSSPGNHLSYEQYF. As DNA, the CDR3 is TGCGCCAGCAGCTCTCCAGGCAACCACCTCTCCTACGAGCAGTACTTC.

V is TRBV30 and J is TRBJ1-1, with D tentatively TRBD1 (6 bases). The germline CDR1 and CDR2 sequences are GTSNPN and SVGIG (reference sequence). The V gene lost 0 bases and the J gene lost 1 base, with 12 bases spanning the gap. CDR3 size: 15 residues. The CDR3 here is CAWSVQGRPNTEAFF. The CDR3 nucleotides read TGTGCCTGGAGTGTACAGGGACGACCGAACACTGAAGCTTTCTTT.

The CDR3 reads CASSYRDRGSEQYF. The CDR3 DNA is TGTGCCAGCAGCTACCGGGACAGGGGTAGCGAGCAGTACTTC. The rearrangement links TRBV9 to TRBJ2-7, with 10 bases aligning to TRBD1. Trimming removed 4 bases from V and 6 bases from J; junction bases left unmatched: 7. CDR3 size: 14 residues. CDR1 is SGDLS, CDR2 YYNGEE, per germline.

V gene TRBV7-9 combines with J gene TRBJ2-6; D remains unclear. Per the germline V gene, CDR1 is SEHNR and CDR2 is FQNEAQ (reference sequence). CDR3 size: 16 residues. V gave up 5 bases and J gave up 0 bases, with 11 bases separating them. This chain's CDR3 is CASSGSRTSGANVLTF. CDR3 coding DNA: TGTGCCAGCAGCGGAAGTCGGACCTCTGGGGCCAACGTCCTGACTTTC.

The CDR3 is CASSHRGQQETQYF. In nucleotides, the CDR3 is TGTGCCAGCAGCCATCGGGGACAGCAAGAGACCCAGTACTTC. The V and J genes are TRBV4-2 and TRBJ2-5, with 7 bases lining up with TRBD1. The CDR3 covers 14 residues. The V segment lost 3 bases and the J segment 2 bases; nucleotides outside the gene matches: 3. Germline CDR1 LGHNA, CDR2 YNFKEQ.

V and J are TRBV4-1 and TRBJ2-7; 11 bases align to TRBD2. CDR1 and CDR2 from the germline V gene are MGHRA and YSYEKL. The V segment lost 6 bases and the J segment 5 bases; nucleotides outside the gene matches: 9. This CDR3 has 15 residues. CDR3 in amino acids: CASSPTSGEQDEQYF. CDR3 nucleotide sequence: TGCGCCAGCAGTCCGACTAGCGGGGAGCAAGACGAGCAGTACTTC.

The chain is built from TRBV6-6 and TRBJ2-7, with a tentative D call TRBD1 (6 bases). Germline CDR1 is MNHNY and CDR2 is SVGAGI (reference sequence). The CDR3 covers 15 residues. Deletions cut 8 bases from V and 1 base from J, with 18 bases between. In DNA, the CDR3 is TGTGCCAGCGCCGAGAACGCAGGGGCTTCCTACGAGCAGTACTTC. It encodes CASAENAGASYEQYF.

The chain has TRBV7-9 and TRBJ1-3; no clear D gene. Germline assignment: CDR1 SEHNR and CDR2 FQNEAQ (reference sequence). The V and J ends lost 5 bases and 0 bases respectively, with 8 bases between them. This CDR3 comprises 14 residues. CDR3 in amino acids: CASSAQLSGNTIYF. The CDR3 coding sequence is TGTGCCAGCAGCGCCCAACTCTCTGGAAACACCATATATTTT.